The T cell receptor (beta chain) described here comes from a study of T cell responses to AZD1222 COVID-19 vaccine. Overall study findings and caveats: Reports say nearly half of spike-specific TCRs go after unmutated variant regions. Spike-specific TCR repertoires showed rising breadth and depth after two AZD1222 doses.

The germline CDR1 and CDR2 sequences are SGHNT and YYREEE (reference sequence). This CDR3 has 13 amino acids. After removal of 2 bases from V and 2 bases from J, the junction contained 0 bases not matched to a gene. This clone was recorded a few times. Its antigen is as yet unknown. Assay used: immunoSEQ multiplex PCR; TCRdb lists only in-frame clones, some missing. The sample gives about 110,000 clones, 91% of which show up once; around 7% is in the top ten. The chain employs TRBV5-4 and TRBJ1-2; TRBD1 matches 7 bases. The sample consisted of peripheral blood, taken on day 0 of AZD1222 vaccination. The clonotype comes from an adult in good health. This CDR3 is CASSLQGNYGYTF. The CDR3 DNA is TGTGCCAGCAGCTTACAGGGGAACTATGGCTACACCTTC.